What follows are 3 T cell receptor beta chains derived from one specimen sequenced in a study of shared clonotypes between healthy human individuals. Clones were read by immunoSEQ multiplex PCR, and TCRdb kept only the in-frame ones, dropping some. This sample has some 660,000 clones, with roughly 73% found just once. The sequencing input was memory CD4+ T cells sorted from blood. Regarding subset: CD45RA-negative fraction. The receptors come from a woman younger than 45 in good health.

Only one count was recorded for this clone. The CDR3 is CASESGRTNTGELFF. In DNA, the CDR3 is TGCGCCAGCGAATCGGGACGGACGAACACCGGGGAGCTGTTTTTT. This chain links TRBV5-1 with TRBJ2-2; D may match TRBD1 or TRBD2 (5 bases each). Trimming left V 7 bases short and J 0 bases short, with 13 bases between. This CDR3 spans 15 amino acids. In germline, CDR1 is SGHRS, CDR2 YFSETQ.

This clone has just one count. The chain employs TRBV6-6 and TRBJ2-7; D is possibly TRBD1 (6 bases). The V gene's germline CDR1 is MNHNY and CDR2 SVGAGI (reference sequence). This CDR3 region has 15 residues. With 2 bases removed from V and 4 bases from J, the gap between germline ends came to 15 bases. The CDR3 sequence: CASSYGTGKYYEQYF. DNA of the CDR3: TGTGCCAGCAGTTACGGTACAGGGAAGTATTACGAGCAGTACTTC.

V gene TRBV10-3 combines with J gene TRBJ1-2; D gene ambiguous. The CDR3 runs to 12 residues. The V gene lost 3 bases and the J gene lost 4 bases, with 6 bases spanning the gap. Germline V gives CDR1 ENHRY, CDR2 SYGVKD. Here the CDR3 DNA reads TGTGCCATCAGTGAAACGGCCTATGGCTACACCTTC. Encoded protein: CAISETAYGYTF.